This is a list of T cell receptor beta chains from one sample in a study of T-cell memory formation after mild COVID-19. TCRdb called the 5' RACE reads again in MiXCR, with one record for every CDR3 protein. Of fewer than 300,000 distinct CDR3 sequences listed, more than 15% are singletons. Sequenced: PBMCs or a T cell subset sorted from them (not recorded which). These receptors were collected from a man younger than 30 who had mild COVID-19 (a few samples of this study predate the infection). Cell type and time point are not known. The CDR3 runs from the conserved cysteine through the conserved F or W. The D gene is left open where the match is weak. Where a row states a size, it is once, few, many or the class of an expanded clone; other rows omit it.

clone size	V gene	D gene	J gene	CDR3 protein	CDR3 DNA
NA	TRBV5-1	NA	TRBJ2-3	CASKSTGFATDTQYF	TGCGCCAGCAAAAGTACAGGGTTCGCCACAGATACGCAGTATTTT
few	TRBV20-1	TRBD1	TRBJ2-5	CSAQDRGLETQYF	TGCAGTGCTCAGGACAGGGGGCTGGAGACCCAGTACTTC
NA	TRBV11-2	NA	TRBJ2-3	CASSLDTWTDTQYF	TGTGCCAGCAGCTTAGATACGTGGACTGATACGCAGTATTTT
few	TRBV7-2	TRBD1	TRBJ2-5	CASSPNRGQETQYF	TGTGCCAGCAGCCCTAACAGGGGTCAAGAGACCCAGTACTTC
NA	TRBV11-1	TRBD1	TRBJ1-1	CASSAWTGGNTEAFF	TGTGCCAGCAGCGCTTGGACAGGGGGGAACACTGAAGCTTTCTTT
few	TRBV12-3/TRBV12-4	TRBD1	TRBJ1-5	CASSSGQGSQNQPQHF	TGTGCCAGCAGTAGTGGACAGGGGTCTCAAAATCAGCCCCAGCATTTT
NA	TRBV6-5	TRBD1	TRBJ1-6	CASRLQGIAPLHF	TGTGCCAGCAGACTACAGGGGATTGCACCCCTCCACTTT
few	TRBV12-3/TRBV12-4	NA	TRBJ2-3	CASRQTVSTDTQYF	TGTGCCAGCAGGCAGACCGTTAGCACAGATACGCAGTATTTT
NA	TRBV25-1	TRBD2	TRBJ2-7	CTSSGTFYEQYF	TGTACCAGCAGCGGGACGTTCTACGAGCAGTACTTC
few	TRBV12-3/TRBV12-4	NA	TRBJ1-6	CASSSGGFSYNSPLHF	TGTGCCAGCAGTTCCGGCGGATTCTCCTATAATTCACCCCTCCACTTT
NA	TRBV18	NA	TRBJ1-2	CASSYGGDGYTF	TGTGCCAGCTCCTACGGGGGCGATGGCTACACCTTC
few	TRBV6-5	TRBD1	TRBJ2-2	CASSYGTGNTGELFF	TGTGCCAGCAGTTACGGGACAGGGAACACCGGGGAGCTGTTTTTT
few	TRBV6-2/TRBV6-3	TRBD2	TRBJ2-7	CASSPRGGAYEQYF	TGTGCCAGCAGCCCACGGGGAGGGGCCTACGAGCAGTACTTC
NA	TRBV29-1	TRBD2	TRBJ2-7	CSVSSGNEQYF	TGCAGCGTTAGTAGCGGGAACGAGCAGTACTTC
few	TRBV2	NA	TRBJ2-1	CASRGRANEQFF	TGTGCCAGCAGGGGCAGAGCTAATGAGCAGTTCTTC
NA	TRBV3-1	NA	TRBJ1-5	CASSQDWTEGQPQHF	TGTGCCAGCAGCCAAGATTGGACAGAAGGTCAGCCCCAGCATTTT
many	TRBV5-6	NA	TRBJ2-2	CASSLGPPSNTGELFF	TGTGCCAGCAGCTTGGGTCCCCCCAGCAACACCGGGGAGCTGTTTTTT
NA	TRBV20-1	TRBD1	TRBJ2-5	CSGTGTGGPETQYF	TGCAGTGGGACCGGGACAGGGGGTCCAGAGACCCAGTACTTC
NA	TRBV11-2	NA	TRBJ1-1	CASSLGTGREAFF	TGTGCCAGCAGCTTAGGAACAGGGCGGGAAGCTTTCTTT
NA	TRBV2	NA	TRBJ2-3	CASSDWIDTQYF	TGTGCCAGCAGTGACTGGATAGATACGCAGTATTTT
few	TRBV11-2	TRBD1	TRBJ1-1	CASSSSGTENTEAFF	TGTGCCAGCAGCTCTTCCGGGACAGAAAACACTGAAGCTTTCTTT
few	TRBV5-6	NA	TRBJ2-1	CASSLGRGPSSYNEQFF	TGTGCCAGCAGCTTGGGGCGGGGCCCCAGCTCCTACAATGAGCAGTTCTTC
few	TRBV4-3	NA	TRBJ1-6	CASSQDRGGPNSPLHF	TGCGCCAGCAGCCAAGATCGGGGCGGTCCCAATTCACCCCTCCACTTT
few	TRBV4-1	NA	TRBJ2-7	CASSDHVQGVKYF	TGCGCCAGCAGCGACCACGTCCAGGGAGTTAAGTACTTC
NA	TRBV5-1	TRBD1	TRBJ2-3	CASAPGGVLDTQYF	TGCGCCAGCGCCCCAGGGGGAGTTCTAGATACGCAGTATTTT
many	TRBV7-8	NA	TRBJ2-7	CASSSVYEQYF	TGTGCCAGCAGCTCGGTCTACGAGCAGTACTTC
NA	TRBV6-1	NA	TRBJ2-5	CASSAAGWETQYF	TGTGCCAGCAGTGCGGCGGGCTGGGAGACCCAGTACTTC
once	TRBV6-5	NA	TRBJ1-5	CASSPTMGNQPQHF	TGTGCCAGCAGTCCGACAATGGGCAATCAGCCCCAGCATTTT
few	TRBV12-3/TRBV12-4	NA	TRBJ2-2	CASSRAGELFF	TGTGCCAGCAGCAGGGCCGGGGAGCTGTTTTTT
NA	TRBV7-2	NA	TRBJ2-1	CASSLPRGHPGIGQFF	TGTGCCAGCAGCTTACCAAGGGGACACCCCGGGATAGGGCAGTTCTTC
few	TRBV11-3	NA	TRBJ2-2	CASSFQGNTGELFF	TGTGCCAGCAGCTTTCAGGGAAACACCGGGGAGCTGTTTTTT
few	TRBV5-1	NA	TRBJ2-2	CASRTQQSGELFF	TGCGCCAGCAGGACGCAGCAATCCGGGGAGCTGTTTTTT
NA	TRBV20-1	TRBD1	TRBJ2-7	CSARAGQGGYEQYF	TGCAGTGCTAGAGCGGGACAGGGGGGCTACGAGCAGTACTTC
few	TRBV6-5	NA	TRBJ1-3	CASSYRQAFSGNTIYF	TGTGCCAGCAGTTATAGACAGGCCTTCTCTGGAAACACCATATATTTT
NA	TRBV12-3/TRBV12-4	TRBD1	TRBJ2-7	CASSPRMGTGLGQYF	TGTGCCAGCAGTCCACGAATGGGGACAGGCCTAGGGCAGTACTTC
few	TRBV6-2/TRBV6-3	NA	TRBJ1-5	CASSYGTSNQPQHF	TGTGCCAGCAGTTACGGCACTAGCAATCAGCCCCAGCATTTT
few	TRBV9	NA	TRBJ2-2	CASSVLGSTGELFF	TGTGCCAGCAGCGTATTGGGGAGCACCGGGGAGCTGTTTTTT
NA	TRBV5-1	TRBD1	TRBJ1-1	CASSRRTGGPNTEAFF	TGCGCCAGCAGCAGACGGACAGGGGGCCCGAACACTGAAGCTTTCTTT
NA	TRBV12-3/TRBV12-4	NA	TRBJ2-5	CASSLGLRLKTQYF	TGTGCCAGCAGTTTGGGGCTTCGCCTGAAGACCCAGTACTTC
NA	TRBV2	NA	TRBJ1-2	CASTAGGDGYTF	TGTGCCAGCACAGCAGGCGGGGATGGCTACACCTTC
few	TRBV7-9	TRBD2	TRBJ2-1	CASSPGGLVIAEQFF	TGTGCCAGCAGCCCTGGGGGACTAGTGATCGCTGAGCAGTTCTTC
NA	TRBV15	NA	TRBJ2-5	CATSRGLGSQETQYF	TGTGCCACCAGCAGAGGATTGGGAAGCCAGGAGACCCAGTACTTC
few	TRBV5-1	TRBD2	TRBJ2-1	CASSPRGDSYNEQFF	TGCGCCAGCAGCCCTCGGGGGGACTCCTACAATGAGCAGTTCTTC
NA	TRBV6-2/TRBV6-3	NA	TRBJ1-4	CASSYVKEKLFF	TGTGCCAGCAGTTACGTCAAGGAAAAACTGTTTTTT
NA	TRBV2	NA	TRBJ2-3	CASSASSVDTQYF	TGTGCCAGCAGTGCCTCTAGCGTGGATACGCAGTATTTT
few	TRBV29-1	NA	TRBJ1-1	CSVDVGMNTEAFF	TGCAGCGTTGATGTGGGAATGAACACTGAAGCTTTCTTT
NA	TRBV5-1	TRBD2	TRBJ2-5	CASSNGLAMAETQYF	TGCGCCAGCAGCAACGGACTAGCTATGGCAGAGACCCAGTACTTC
NA	TRBV6-6	NA	TRBJ2-3	CASSRGQGADTQYF	TGTGCCAGCAGCCGGGGACAAGGTGCAGATACGCAGTATTTT
many	TRBV7-9	TRBD1	TRBJ1-4	CASSRTGRSALNEKLFF	TGTGCCAGCAGCCGGACAGGAAGGTCCGCCTTAAATGAAAAACTGTTTTTT
NA	TRBV5-1	NA	TRBJ2-7	CASSRTASYEQYF	TGCGCCAGCAGCAGGACAGCCTCCTACGAGCAGTACTTC
NA	TRBV12-3/TRBV12-4	NA	TRBJ2-3	CASSLIPGAMEYF	TGTGCCAGCAGTTTAATTCCTGGGGCCATGGAGTATTTT
many	TRBV30	NA	TRBJ2-7	CAWSVSSYEQYF	TGTGCCTGGAGTGTCAGCTCCTACGAGCAGTACTTC
few	TRBV20-1	TRBD1	TRBJ1-1	CSARGIDRVEAFF	TGCAGTGCTAGAGGGATCGACAGGGTTGAAGCTTTCTTT
few	TRBV20-1	TRBD1	TRBJ2-2	CSAQGANTGELFF	TGCAGTGCCCAGGGGGCGAACACCGGGGAGCTGTTTTTT
NA	TRBV6-2/TRBV6-3	TRBD1	TRBJ2-7	CASSGTVRAYEQYF	TGTGCCAGCAGTGGGACAGTGAGGGCCTACGAGCAGTACTTC
NA	TRBV7-2	NA	TRBJ1-1	CASSLSRVEPEAFF	TGTGCCAGCAGCTTATCTCGAGTCGAGCCTGAAGCTTTCTTT
few	TRBV7-9	NA	TRBJ2-1	CASSLRATYNEQFF	TGTGCCAGCAGCTTACGGGCCACATACAATGAGCAGTTCTTC
NA	TRBV5-6	TRBD1	TRBJ1-2	CASSPEGQGTYGYTF	TGTGCCAGCAGCCCCGAAGGACAGGGGACCTATGGCTACACCTTC
NA	TRBV21-1	NA	TRBJ2-1	CASSKGASTGRVDEQFF	TGTGCCAGCAGCAAAGGTGCCAGCACCGGTCGGGTCGATGAGCAGTTCTTC
NA	TRBV20-1	NA	TRBJ1-1	CSAHRGDTEAFF	TGCAGTGCCCATAGGGGGGACACTGAAGCTTTCTTT